This is a list of T cell receptor beta chains from one sample in a study of T-cell memory formation after mild COVID-19. TCRdb re-analysed the 5' RACE reads in MiXCR, keeping a single row per CDR3 protein. The sample holds about half a million distinct CDR3 sequences; roughly 20% are singletons and the top ten take about 12%. Sequenced sample: PBMCs or a T cell subset sorted from them (not recorded which). These receptors originate from an adult woman who had mild COVID-19 (a few samples of this study predate the infection). Cell type and time point are not known. The CDR3 runs from the conserved cysteine through the conserved F or W. A D gene is named only where the DNA matches it firmly. Clone size is shown for a subset of rows, as once, few, many or a class of expanded clone.

>TRBJ1-1|NA|TRBV6-2/TRBV6-3|few
CASSPPVREAFF
TGTGCCAGCAGCCCACCCGTCCGTGAAGCTTTCTTT
>TRBJ1-4|NA|TRBV5-4|NA
CASSLGTEVNEKLFF
TGTGCCAGCAGCTTGGGTACAGAGGTTAATGAAAAACTGTTTTTT
>TRBJ1-1|NA|TRBV12-3/TRBV12-4|medium-sized
CASSFKGNTEAFF
TGTGCCAGCAGTTTTAAAGGGAACACTGAAGCTTTCTTT
>TRBJ1-4|NA|TRBV11-2|NA
CASSLPPGSPVEKLFF
TGTGCCAGCAGCTTACCTCCGGGTTCGCCGGTCGAAAAACTGTTTTTT
>TRBJ1-2|TRBD1|TRBV6-5|NA
CASRHFGQGDYGYTF
TGTGCCAGCAGACATTTCGGACAGGGGGACTATGGCTACACCTTC
>TRBJ2-3|TRBD2|TRBV7-2|few
CASSSGLAQRPDTQYF
TGTGCCAGCAGCTCAGGACTAGCTCAACGGCCAGATACGCAGTATTTT
>TRBJ2-6|TRBD1|TRBV2|NA
CASTLDRGTGANVLTF
TGTGCCAGCACTTTGGACAGGGGGACTGGGGCCAACGTCCTGACTTTC
>TRBJ2-7|TRBD2|TRBV18|NA
CASSPQVKREAHEQYF
TGTGCCAGCTCCCCCCAAGTCAAGCGGGAGGCCCACGAGCAGTACTTC
>TRBJ1-1|NA|TRBV5-1|once
CASHTHPNTEAFF
TGCGCCAGCCATACCCACCCGAACACTGAAGCTTTCTTT
>TRBJ2-7|NA|TRBV2|NA
CASSEKLASNHEQYF
TGTGCCAGCAGTGAAAAACTAGCATCGAACCACGAGCAGTACTTC
>TRBJ2-7|NA|TRBV5-1|many
CASSPHREYEQYF
TGCGCCAGCAGCCCTCATCGGGAATACGAGCAGTACTTC
>TRBJ1-6|TRBD1|TRBV5-1|NA
CASSSSGGSHSPLHF
TGCGCCAGCAGCTCCTCAGGGGGCTCCCATTCACCCCTCCACTTT
>TRBJ2-1|TRBD2|TRBV7-6|few
CASSLEGSGGFNEQFF
TGTGCCAGCAGCTTAGAAGGTAGCGGGGGTTTCAATGAGCAGTTCTTC
>TRBJ2-1|TRBD2|TRBV7-6|few
CASGGRGGNEQFF
TGTGCCAGCGGAGGCCGGGGAGGGAATGAGCAGTTCTTC
>TRBJ2-7|NA|TRBV12-3/TRBV12-4|NA
CASSLLGAREQYF
TGTGCCAGCAGTTTACTGGGGGCACGCGAGCAGTACTTC
>TRBJ2-1|TRBD1|TRBV5-8|few
CASSPRVGQGEFF
TGTGCCAGCAGCCCCCGAGTGGGACAGGGAGAATTCTTC
>TRBJ2-1|TRBD1|TRBV5-4|NA
CASRITGGRAYNEQFF
TGTGCCAGCAGAATTACAGGGGGTAGGGCCTACAATGAGCAGTTCTTC
>TRBJ2-7|NA|TRBV4-1|NA
CASSQDGVNYEQYF
TGCGCCAGCAGCCAAGATGGGGTCAACTACGAGCAGTACTTC
>TRBJ2-7|TRBD2|TRBV6-1|NA
CASSEASGGSYEQYF
TGTGCCAGCAGTGAAGCGAGCGGGGGTTCCTACGAGCAGTACTTC
>TRBJ1-1|NA|TRBV10-3|NA
CAIRNPQGEGTEAFF
TGTGCCATCAGAAACCCCCAGGGCGAGGGCACTGAAGCTTTCTTT
>TRBJ2-5|TRBD2|TRBV11-2|few
CASSYSGLVETQYF
TGTGCCAGCAGCTACTCGGGACTAGTGGAGACCCAGTACTTC
>TRBJ2-5|NA|TRBV27|NA
CASRLGPGTGGRETQYF
TGTGCCAGCAGGCTCGGGCCAGGGACTGGCGGGCGGGAGACCCAGTACTTC
>TRBJ2-3|NA|TRBV11-2|NA
CASSQRSSGITDTQYF
TGTGCCAGCAGCCAACGTTCCAGCGGAATCACAGATACGCAGTATTTT
>TRBJ2-3|TRBD2|TRBV7-6|NA
CASSLGYSGPTDTQYF
TGTGCCAGCAGCTTAGGATATAGCGGGCCGACAGATACGCAGTATTTT
>TRBJ2-1|NA|TRBV6-6|NA
CASSYWQGGNEQFF
TGTGCCAGCAGTTACTGGCAGGGTGGCAATGAGCAGTTCTTC
>TRBJ2-1|NA|TRBV7-9|NA
CASRPPQGRGYNEQFF
TGTGCCAGCAGGCCACCACAGGGGAGGGGGTACAATGAGCAGTTCTTC
>TRBJ2-1|TRBD2|TRBV12-3/TRBV12-4|NA
CASSHTPGTSGRAGYNEQFF
TGTGCCAGCAGTCACACGCCCGGGACTAGCGGGAGGGCCGGCTACAATGAGCAGTTCTTC
>TRBJ2-7|TRBD2|TRBV7-3|NA
CASSPGLNHEQYF
TGTGCCAGCAGCCCGGGACTAAACCACGAGCAGTACTTC
>TRBJ1-2|NA|TRBV24-1|NA
CATRDSDYGYTF
TGTGCCACCAGGGACAGTGACTATGGCTACACCTTC
>TRBJ2-1|TRBD1|TRBV6-1|many
CASNRQGLGQFF
TGTGCCAGCAACCGACAGGGTTTGGGGCAGTTCTTC
>TRBJ2-5|TRBD1|TRBV7-9|NA
CASSSASDRGYQETQYF
TGTGCCAGCAGCTCCGCCTCGGACAGGGGGTACCAAGAGACCCAGTACTTC
>TRBJ2-7|NA|TRBV6-5|few
CASRTTGSGSYEQYF
TGTGCCAGCAGAACCACAGGGTCAGGGTCCTACGAGCAGTACTTC
>TRBJ2-3|TRBD2|TRBV7-2|NA
CASSFSRSGGPGGDTQYF
TGTGCCAGCAGCTTCTCGCGTAGCGGGGGGCCCGGCGGAGATACGCAGTATTTT
>TRBJ1-5|NA|TRBV6-6|NA
CASLWTRGQPQHF
TGTGCCAGCCTCTGGACTCGCGGTCAGCCCCAGCATTTT